Shown below are 21 T cell receptor beta chains from a single sample sequenced in a study of shared clonotypes between healthy human individuals. Measured with immunoSEQ multiplex PCR; TCRdb has only the in-frame clones, and not every one. The sample comprises around 1 million clones, approximately 80% of which are singletons, and about 1.5% rests with the top ten. Sequenced: memory CD4+ T cells sorted from blood. This sample's subset: CD45RA-negative fraction. The receptors shown here come from a man younger than 35 in good health.

This clone was recorded only once. CDR3 sequence (DNA): TGTGCCAGCAGCCCAGGGAGCACCGGGGAGCTGTTTTTT. Protein sequence: CASSPGSTGELFF. The chain recombines TRBV6-1 with TRBJ2-2; either TRBD1 or TRBD2 may supply D (5 bases each). Per the germline V gene, CDR1 is MNHNS and CDR2 is SASEGT. Trimming left V 6 bases short and J 4 bases short, with 9 bases between. The CDR3 has 13 amino acids.

The rearrangement links TRBV18 to TRBJ2-5; D perhaps matches TRBD1 (6 bases). V was shortened by 3 bases and J by 2 bases, with 13 bases between the two germline ends. The CDR3 has 15 residues. Germline V CDR1 and CDR2: KGHSH, LQKENI. The CDR3 here is CASSPLGAYQETQYF. DNA for the CDR3: TGTGCCAGCTCACCCCTGGGGGCATATCAAGAGACCCAGTACTTC.

This clone was picked up a small number of times. The chain combines TRBV7-9 with TRBJ2-4; D may match TRBD1 or TRBD2 (5 bases each). The germline V and J ends were trimmed by 1 base and 1 base, with 8 bases remaining between them. The CDR3 sequence is 15 residues long. Germline values: CDR1 SEHNR, CDR2 FQNEAQ (reference sequence). CDR3 sequence reads: CASSLEEGAKNIQYF. Written as DNA, the CDR3 is TGTGCCAGCAGCTTAGAAGAGGGGGCCAAAAACATTCAGTACTTC.

The chain couples TRBV7-8 to TRBJ2-7; 12 bases fit TRBD2. The ends lost 3 bases at V and 6 bases at J; junction bases unmatched: 6. This CDR3 region has 15 residues. CDR1 and CDR2 (germline): SGHVS, FQNEAQ. The CDR3 protein is CASSFSSGRAPEQYF. As DNA, the CDR3 is TGTGCCAGCAGCTTCTCTAGCGGGAGGGCCCCCGAGCAGTACTTC.

To note about this clone: The junction differs from germline at one of its ends, possibly a read error. This chain's CDR3 is CASSEDGWVRYGYTF. DNA for the CDR3: TGTGCCAGCAGCGAAGATGGCTGGGTACGGTATGGCTACACCTTC. The genes are TRBV6-1 and TRBJ1-2, with D uncertain. CDR1 and CDR2 (germline): MNHNS, SASEGT. CDR3 length equals 15 residues.

The J gene is TRBJ1-4, the V gene TRBV27; D is ambiguous. V lost 6 bases, J lost 4 bases, and 21 bases lay in between. Germline loops: CDR1 MNHEY, CDR2 SMNVEV (reference sequence). The CDR3 totals 17 residues. The CDR3 is CASSPTLNRARNEKLFF. The CDR3 DNA reads TGTGCCAGCAGCCCCACCCTGAACCGGGCCCGTAATGAAAAACTGTTTTTT.

Only one count was recorded for this clone. V is TRBV5-1 and J is TRBJ1-1; 8 nucleotides line up with TRBD1. With 4 bases clipped from V and 4 bases from J, the junction kept 9 bases outside the gene matches. CDR1 and CDR2 from the germline V gene are SGHRS and YFSETQ. The CDR3 totals 15 residues. CDR3 in DNA: TGCGCCAGCAGCCCGGTGCAGGGGGCGGGCACTGAAGCTTTCTTT. Protein sequence: CASSPVQGAGTEAFF. Supplemented by reference TRBV5-1 and TRBJ1-1, the full variable domain reads KAGVTQTPRYLIKTRGQQVTLSCSPISGHRSVSWYQQTPGQGLQFLFEYFSETQRNKGNFPGRFSGRQFSNSRSEMNVSTLELGDSALYLCASSPVQGAGTEAFFGQGTRLTVV.

The chain carries TRBV10-1 and TRBJ2-7; TRBD1 agrees at 10 bases. CDR1 and CDR2 from the germline V gene are WNHNN and SYGVQD (reference sequence). V gave up 6 bases and J gave up 5 bases; unmatched junction bases: 10. CDR3 length equals 15 residues. CDR3 region: CASSTSGQGRNEQYF. In DNA form, the CDR3 reads TGCGCCAGCAGCACGTCGGGACAGGGGAGGAACGAGCAGTACTTC.

This clone was seen a handful of times. V and J are TRBV10-2 and TRBJ2-5, with 8 bases lining up with TRBD2. Trimming at V came to 3 bases and at J to 5 bases, leaving 8 bases not matched to a gene. Germline lookup yields CDR1 WSHSY and CDR2 SAAADI. The CDR3 consists of 15 residues. The CDR3: CASSEYGRAGETQYF. CDR3 nucleotides: TGCGCCAGCAGTGAATACGGGAGGGCCGGGGAGACCCAGTACTTC.

Concerning this clone itself: Other nucleotide sequences in the sample specify the same CDR3. The chain couples TRBV18 to TRBJ1-1; D remains ambiguous. Germline values: CDR1 KGHSH, CDR2 LQKENI. Trimming cost V 0 bases and J 5 bases, with 7 bases left between them. This CDR3 spans 13 amino acids. The CDR3 is CASSPPTRTEAFF. CDR3 DNA sequence: TGTGCCAGCTCACCACCGACGAGGACTGAAGCTTTCTTT.

In this sample, this clone turned up a few times. The chain is built from TRBV10-1 and TRBJ2-7, with D uncertain. V dropped 2 bases and J dropped 4 bases, with 6 bases sitting between them. This CDR3 has 12 amino acids. Germline V CDR1 and CDR2: WNHNN, SYGVQD (reference sequence). The DNA for the CDR3 is TGCGCCAGCAGTGAGAAACCGTACGAGCAGTACTTC. Translation gives CASSEKPYEQYF.

This chain joins TRBV2 and TRBJ1-5, with TRBD1 as a possible D gene (5 bases). V was cut by 8 bases and J by 7 bases, with 18 bases left in between. Germline CDR1 reads SNHLY; CDR2 reads FYNNEI. This CDR3 spans 14 amino acids. The CDR3 reads CASRLAGRDQPQHF. CDR3 bases: TGTGCCAGCCGGTTGGCAGGGAGGGACCAGCCCCAGCATTTT.

J is TRBJ2-1 and V is TRBV10-3, with D possibly being TRBD1 (6 bases). V gave up 6 bases and J gave up 6 bases, with 15 bases separating them. CDR3 size: 14 residues. Germline V gene sequence: CDR1 ENHRY, CDR2 SYGVKD. For the CDR3, the DNA is TGTGCCATCAGCGGGACCGCCAGGGGCAATGAGCAGTTCTTC. Protein: CAISGTARGNEQFF.

This rearrangement joins TRBV27 to TRBJ1-3; D is uncertain. The CDR3 sequence is 16 residues long. V shed 2 bases and J shed 0 bases, with 11 bases lying between them. CDR1 and CDR2 (germline): MNHEY, SMNVEV (reference sequence). The CDR3 loop reads CASSLLPTGSGNTIYF. DNA for the CDR3: TGTGCCAGCAGTTTACTACCGACGGGCTCTGGAAACACCATATATTTT.

The rearrangement links TRBV9 to TRBJ2-5; D tentatively reads TRBD1 or TRBD2 (5 bases each). V was cut by 4 bases and J by 5 bases, with 18 bases left in between. From germline, CDR1 is SGDLS and CDR2 YYNGEE. The CDR3 is 15 amino acids. CDR3 DNA: TGTGCCAGCAGCCCATCCGGGACCCGCGTGGAGACCCAGTACTTC. This sequence encodes CASSPSGTRVETQYF.

Points on this clone: Additional DNA sequences in this sample encode the identical CDR3. The V and J genes are TRBV27 and TRBJ1-1; 9 bases align to TRBD1. Germline trimming cut 5 bases from V and 1 base from J; bases unmatched to any gene: 5. CDR3 length equals 15 residues. Looked up from germline, CDR1 is MNHEY and CDR2 is SMNVEV (reference sequence). Here the CDR3 reads CASSPTTGGNTEAFF. In DNA form, the CDR3 reads TGTGCCAGCAGTCCGACGACAGGGGGGAACACTGAAGCTTTCTTT.

The chain employs TRBV6-1 and TRBJ2-7; 9 bases agree with TRBD1. Germline V gene data show CDR1 as MNHNS and CDR2 as SASEGT. This CDR3 region has 12 residues. With 10 bases clipped from V and 3 bases from J, the junction kept 4 bases outside the gene matches. CDR3 sequence: CATGTGLYEQYF. The CDR3 DNA reads TGTGCCACCGGGACAGGGCTCTACGAGCAGTACTTC.

This clone was observed a single time. The chain recombines TRBV30 with TRBJ1-1, with D perhaps matching TRBD1 (6 bases). This CDR3 has 15 residues. The germline gives CDR1 GTSNPN, CDR2 SVGIG (reference sequence). The V gene lost 2 bases and the J gene lost 0 bases, with 13 bases spanning the gap. CDR3 nucleotide sequence: TGTGCCTGGAGTCACAGGGAAAGATTGAACACTGAAGCTTTCTTT. Its translation is CAWSHRERLNTEAFF.

The rearrangement joins TRBV7-2 to TRBJ2-7; no clear D gene. The germline gives CDR1 SGHTA, CDR2 FQGNSA. Deletions cut 3 bases from V and 3 bases from J, with 12 bases between. The CDR3 consists of 14 residues. CDR3 protein: CASSFLSQNYEQYF. Here the CDR3 DNA reads TGTGCCAGCAGCTTCCTTTCACAGAACTACGAGCAGTACTTC.

The chain has TRBV28 and TRBJ1-4; 10 nucleotides align to TRBD1. The germline V gene encodes CDR1 MDHEN and CDR2 SYDVKM. V trimming: 6 bases; J trimming: 8 bases; junction bases outside the gene matches: 9. The CDR3 is made up of 15 amino acids. The chain's CDR3 is CASRLTGTGDEKLFF. CDR3 bases: TGTGCCAGCAGACTAACCGGGACAGGGGACGAAAAACTGTTTTTT.

This clone was recorded many times. The gene calls are TRBV6-1 and TRBJ2-3, with D unclear. V was shortened by 6 bases and J by 7 bases, with 17 bases between the two germline ends. The CDR3 totals 14 residues. The germline CDR1 and CDR2 sequences are MNHNS and SASEGT. The CDR3 nucleotides read TGTGCCAGCAGCCCCACCCGGGCCGCTAATACGCAGTATTTT. Translated, it gives CASSPTRAANTQYF.